This T cell receptor beta chain emerged from a study of T cell responses to AZD1222 COVID-19 vaccine. Sequencing was performed with immunoSEQ multiplex PCR; in TCRdb, only in-frame clones are kept and a portion is missing. The sample yields some 140,000 clones, 90% seen once. The CDR3 extends over 19 amino acids. CDR1 KGHSH and CDR2 LQKENI come from the germline V gene. V was trimmed by 0 bases and J by 2 bases, leaving 22 bases between them. Sequencing was performed on peripheral blood, taken on day 0 of AZD1222 vaccination. The sequence derives from an adult in good health. This chain links TRBV18 with TRBJ2-5; tentative D call: TRBD2 (5 bases). CDR3 sequence (DNA): TGTGCCAGCTCACCACCAACGGGCTGGGAGCCCCCCGGACAAGAGACCCAGTACTTC. Translation gives CASSPPTGWEPPGQETQYF.